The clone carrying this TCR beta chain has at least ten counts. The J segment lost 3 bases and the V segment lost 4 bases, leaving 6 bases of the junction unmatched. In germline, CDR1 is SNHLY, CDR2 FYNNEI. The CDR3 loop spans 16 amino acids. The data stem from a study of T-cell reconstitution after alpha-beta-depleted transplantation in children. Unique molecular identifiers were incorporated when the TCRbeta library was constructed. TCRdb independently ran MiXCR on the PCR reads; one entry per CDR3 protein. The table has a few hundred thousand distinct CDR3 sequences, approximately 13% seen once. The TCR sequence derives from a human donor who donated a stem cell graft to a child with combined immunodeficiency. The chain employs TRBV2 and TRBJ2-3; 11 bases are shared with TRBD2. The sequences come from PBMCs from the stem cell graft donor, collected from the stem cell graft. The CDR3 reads CASSGIGTSGTDTQYF. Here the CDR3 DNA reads TGTGCCAGCAGTGGGATAGGGACTAGCGGAACAGATACGCAGTATTTT.